This TCR beta chain was recovered during a study of T cells in Graves' hyperthyroidism and ophthalmopathy. Study-wide points: Ophthalmopathy was model-predicted a median about 6.7 months pre-onset.

Amplified TCR beta CDR3 regions derived from RNA transcripts. The HTBI primer set drove a first-round RT-PCR of the TCR CDR3. A single record per CDR3 protein comes from TCRdb applying MiXCR to the multiplex PCR reads. Of around 300,000 distinct CDR3 sequences detected, about 15% appear once; the ten largest clones hold 20% to 25%. A lack of ophthalmopathy progression within 18 months defined stable Graves' hyperthyroidism. For the diagnoses, clinical symptoms, serum thyroxine and TRAb, thyroid ultrasound and orbital computed tomography were used. Cells are PBMCs isolated from around 10 ml of fresh blood. This clonotype was detected a few times. As yet, its antigen is unknown. This clonotype originated in a woman aged 25-40 years with Graves' hyperthyroidism. The material sequenced was blood.

In nucleotides, the CDR3 is TGCAGTGCTAGAGTCCAGTCCCTTGGCAATCAGCCCCAGCATTTT. Its protein product is CSARVQSLGNQPQHF. This chain uses TRBV20-1 with TRBJ1-5; D is ambiguous. CDR1 and CDR2 (germline): DFQATT, SNEGSKA (reference sequence). The CDR3 is 15 residues long. Trimming cost V 1 base and J 2 bases, with 12 bases left between them.